This TCR beta chain derives from a study of blood T cell repertoires in COVID-19. Study background: COVID-19 samples, acute and convalescent, were from the United States, Italy and Spain. PBMCs, B-cell-depleted T cells, or T cells were the source of the cDNA or gDNA that made up the material.

Germline V lookup: CDR1 SEHNR, CDR2 FQNEAQ (reference sequence). V lost 5 bases and J lost 1; bases outside the gene matches: 3. This CDR3 has 14 residues. How the authors handled the data: Estimated nucleated cell counts came from reference gene primer amplification. Data came from immunoSEQ multiplex PCR; TCRdb stores just in-frame clones and leaves some out. Clone size and the V and J calls come from that table; the DNA yielded D and trimming. This table holds 400,000 to 550,000 clones, around nine tenths found once. The specimen was peripheral blood. The J gene is TRBJ2-3, the V gene TRBV7-9, with 7 bases aligning to TRBD1. This clonotype was obtained from a woman between 25 and 40 years old with acute or convalescent COVID-19. Here the CDR3 reads CASSLDRGTDTQYF. CDR3 DNA sequence: TGTGCCAGCAGCCTAGACAGGGGCACAGATACGCAGTATTTT.